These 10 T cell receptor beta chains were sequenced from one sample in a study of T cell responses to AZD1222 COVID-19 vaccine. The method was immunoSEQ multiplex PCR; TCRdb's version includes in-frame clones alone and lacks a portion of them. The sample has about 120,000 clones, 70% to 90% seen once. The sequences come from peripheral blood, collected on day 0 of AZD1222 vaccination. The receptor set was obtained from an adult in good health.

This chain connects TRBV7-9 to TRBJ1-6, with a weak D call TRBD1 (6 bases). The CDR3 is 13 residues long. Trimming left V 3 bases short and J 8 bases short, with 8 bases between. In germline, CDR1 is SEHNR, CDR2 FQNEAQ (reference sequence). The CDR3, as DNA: TGTGCCAGCAGCTTCAACAGGGATTCACCCCTCCACTTT. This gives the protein CASSFNRDSPLHF.

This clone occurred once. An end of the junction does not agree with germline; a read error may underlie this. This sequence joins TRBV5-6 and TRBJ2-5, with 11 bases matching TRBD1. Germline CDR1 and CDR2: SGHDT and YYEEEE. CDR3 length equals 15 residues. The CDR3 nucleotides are TGTGCCAGCACCTCGGACAGGGGGCATCAAGTGACCCAGTACTTC. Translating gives CASTSDRGHQVTQYF.

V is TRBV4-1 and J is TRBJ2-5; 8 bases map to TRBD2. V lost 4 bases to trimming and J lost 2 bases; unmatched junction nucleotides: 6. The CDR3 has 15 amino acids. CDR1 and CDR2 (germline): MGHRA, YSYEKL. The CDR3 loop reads CASSLTSGEQETQYF. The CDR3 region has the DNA TGCGCCAGCAGCCTTACTAGCGGAGAACAAGAGACCCAGTACTTC.

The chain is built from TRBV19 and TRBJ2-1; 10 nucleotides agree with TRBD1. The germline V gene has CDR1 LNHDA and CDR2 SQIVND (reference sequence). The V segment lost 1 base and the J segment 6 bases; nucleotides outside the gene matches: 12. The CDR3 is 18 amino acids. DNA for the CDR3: TGTGCCAGTAGTATAGTTTACCACGGGACAGGGGTATCCAATGAGCAGTTCTTC. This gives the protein CASSIVYHGTGVSNEQFF.

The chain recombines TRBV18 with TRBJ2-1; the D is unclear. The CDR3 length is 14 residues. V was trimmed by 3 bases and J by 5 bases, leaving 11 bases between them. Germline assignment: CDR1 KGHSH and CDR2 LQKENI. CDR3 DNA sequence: TGTGCCAGCTCACCCGAAAGAAGACACAATGAGCAGTTCTTC. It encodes CASSPERRHNEQFF.

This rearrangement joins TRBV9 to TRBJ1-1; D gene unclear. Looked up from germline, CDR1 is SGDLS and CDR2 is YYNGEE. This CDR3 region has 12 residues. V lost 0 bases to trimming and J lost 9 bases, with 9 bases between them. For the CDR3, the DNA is TGTGCCAGCAGCGTAGGAGGAGGGAAAGCTTTCTTT. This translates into CASSVGGGKAFF.

The CDR3 is CASSWTGSVSYEQYF. In DNA, the CDR3 is TGTGCCAGCAGCTGGACAGGGTCCGTATCCTACGAGCAGTACTTC. This sequence joins TRBV5-4 and TRBJ2-7, with 8 positions matching TRBD1. V lost 3 bases, J lost 1 base, and 6 bases stayed unmatched. The CDR3 totals 15 residues. The germline CDR1 and CDR2 sequences are SGHNT and YYREEE (reference sequence).

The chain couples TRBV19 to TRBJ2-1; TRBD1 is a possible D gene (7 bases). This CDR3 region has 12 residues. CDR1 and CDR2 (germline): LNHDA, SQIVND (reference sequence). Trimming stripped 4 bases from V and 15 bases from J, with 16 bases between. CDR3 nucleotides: TGTGCCAGTAGTAGGAGGGACAGCGGGTGGTTCTTC. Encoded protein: CASSRRDSGWFF.

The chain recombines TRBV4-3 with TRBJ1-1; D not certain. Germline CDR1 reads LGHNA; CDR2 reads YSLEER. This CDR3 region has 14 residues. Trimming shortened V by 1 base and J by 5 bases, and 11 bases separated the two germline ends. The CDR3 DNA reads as TGCGCCAGCAGCCAAGTCTGGGGTGGAACTGAAGCTTTCTTT. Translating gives CASSQVWGGTEAFF.

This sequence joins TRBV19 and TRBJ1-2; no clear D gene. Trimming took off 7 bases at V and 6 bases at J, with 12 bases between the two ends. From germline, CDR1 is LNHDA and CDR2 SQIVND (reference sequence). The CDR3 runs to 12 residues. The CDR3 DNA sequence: TGTGCCAGTACCCACGAACGAGATGGCTACACCTTC. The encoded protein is CASTHERDGYTF.